This is a list of T cell receptor beta chains from one sample in a study of identifying expanded T cells in peripheral blood. This table comes from immunoSEQ multiplex PCR, and its TCRdb copy is limited to in-frame clones, with some not included. Of under 70,000 clones listed, roughly 86% are singletons. What was sequenced was blood. These receptors came from a person between 18 and 69 years old in good health. Each CDR3 is given with its conserved first and last residue. The D gene is left open where the match is weak. For some rows the clone size is stated as once, few or many, or as a class when expanded; others skip it.

cdr3_nt cdr3_aa d_call v_call clone_size j_call
TGTGCCAGCAGCGTAGCGCGTTTGGGGAATTCACCCCTCCACTTT CASSVARLGNSPLHF . TRBV11-2 once TRBJ1-6
TGTGCCTGGAGGGGGCAGGGGGCTTTCACAGATACGCAGTATTTT CAWRGQGAFTDTQYF TRBD1 TRBV30 . TRBJ2-3
TGTGCCAGCAGTGAAGCGGGACTGTCGTACGAGCAGTACTTC CASSEAGLSYEQYF . TRBV6-1 . TRBJ2-7
TGTGCCACTCAAGGGAGCGATGAGCAGTTCTTC CATQGSDEQFF . TRBV27 . TRBJ2-1
TGTGCCAGCAGTTTATACTCCCGCGGCACCGGGGAGCTGTTTTTT CASSLYSRGTGELFF . TRBV28 . TRBJ2-2
TGTGCCAGCAGCTTGGTGGGCGACCAGACCTACGAGCAGTACTTC CASSLVGDQTYEQYF . TRBV5-5 few TRBJ2-7
TGTGCCTGGAGTGGCGGGGGCAAAGAGACCCAGTACTTC CAWSGGGKETQYF . TRBV30 . TRBJ2-5
TGTGCCAGCCACCGGACAGGGGTGGACTATGGCTACACCTTC CASHRTGVDYGYTF TRBD1 TRBV9 . TRBJ1-2
TGTGCCAGCAGCGCGAACACCGGGGAGCTGTTTTTT CASSANTGELFF . TRBV9 . TRBJ2-2
TGTGCCAGCAGTGCTAGCGGTTCCTACAATGAGCAGTTCTTC CASSASGSYNEQFF TRBD2 TRBV6-4 few TRBJ2-1
TGTGCCAGCAGCAGCTTTGGGACCGCCGCCTACGAGCAGTACTTC CASSSFGTAAYEQYF . TRBV5-6 once TRBJ2-7
TGTGCCAGCACCTCCGAGGATGCGACAGATACGCAGTATTTT CASTSEDATDTQYF . TRBV6-5 . TRBJ2-3
TGTGCCAGCAGCTTAGGGGCGGAGCGGGGGCTAGCCAAAAACATTCAGTACTTC CASSLGAERGLAKNIQYF TRBD2 TRBV7-3 . TRBJ2-4
TGTGCCAGCATAATTGACCTTGAGCAGTTCTTC CASIIDLEQFF . TRBV7-9 . TRBJ2-1
TGTGCCTGGAGTGCCACCGGGGCCTGGGCCTACGAGCAGTACTTC CAWSATGAWAYEQYF . TRBV30 . TRBJ2-7
TGTGCCAGCAGTGATGGACTAGTTGGTGTGGATACGCAGTATTTT CASSDGLVGVDTQYF TRBD2 TRBV6-4 . TRBJ2-3
TGTGCCAGTAGTACGGGGGCTTGGGTTACTGAAGCTTTCTTT CASSTGAWVTEAFF . TRBV19 . TRBJ1-1
TGCGCCAGCAGCTTGGAGGGACAGCACTCCTACAATGAGCAGTTCTTC CASSLEGQHSYNEQFF TRBD1 TRBV5-1 . TRBJ2-1
TGTGCCAGTAGTATTTCCGGCAGGTCCTACGAGCAGTACTTC CASSISGRSYEQYF . TRBV19 . TRBJ2-7
TGTGCCAGCAGAGCCCTGTCCGGTAGCACCGGGGAGCTGTTTTTT CASRALSGSTGELFF . TRBV6-4 . TRBJ2-2
TGTGCCAGCAGTGACTCTGCGGGGGGGCCTGAGACCCAGTACTTC CASSDSAGGPETQYF TRBD2 TRBV6-4 few TRBJ2-5
TGTGCCACCTACCGCGGGCAGACAGATACGCAGTATTTT CATYRGQTDTQYF . TRBV6-5 . TRBJ2-3